The clone carrying this TCR beta chain was counted a single time. Its target is unknown. The protocol was immunoSEQ multiplex PCR, while the TCRdb copy is restricted to in-frame clones and leaves out a portion. The sample records fewer than 85,000 clones, roughly 90% being singletons. The data stem from a study of graft-versus-host responses after intestinal transplantation. On the study more broadly: Transplants given to recipients were multivisceral, liver-intestinal, or isolated intestinal. The whole recipient group had anti-thymocyte globulin induction followed by tacrolimus and steroids for two to four years.

CDR1 and CDR2 from the germline V gene are SGHDT and YYEEEE. The CDR3 extends over 15 amino acids. The V end lost 0 bases, the J end lost 0 bases, and 7 bases lay between the germline ends. The source of this sequence is a human donor who received an intestinal transplant. The chain links TRBV5-6 to TRBJ1-5; D gene ambiguous. The sample consisted of unstimulated CD8+ T cells sorted from spleen or lymph node cells, taken before intestinal transplant. CDR3 sequence: CASSLGQNSNQPQHF. CDR3 coding DNA: TGTGCCAGCAGCTTGGGCCAGAATAGCAATCAGCCCCAGCATTTT.